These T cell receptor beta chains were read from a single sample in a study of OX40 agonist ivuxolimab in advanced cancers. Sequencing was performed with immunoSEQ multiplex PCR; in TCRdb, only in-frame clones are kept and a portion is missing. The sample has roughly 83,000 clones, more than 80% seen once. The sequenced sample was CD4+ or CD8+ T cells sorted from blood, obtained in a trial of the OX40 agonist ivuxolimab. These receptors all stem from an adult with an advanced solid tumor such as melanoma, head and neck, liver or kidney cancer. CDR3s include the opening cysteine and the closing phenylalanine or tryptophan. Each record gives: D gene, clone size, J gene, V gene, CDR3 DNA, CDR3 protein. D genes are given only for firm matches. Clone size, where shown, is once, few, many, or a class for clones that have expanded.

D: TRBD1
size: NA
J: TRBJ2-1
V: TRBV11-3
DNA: TGTGCCAGCAGTCCAACAGGGGGTCTTGAGCAGTTCTTC
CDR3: CASSPTGGLEQFF

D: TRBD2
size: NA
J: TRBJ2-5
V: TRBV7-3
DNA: TGTGCCAGCAGCTTAATCGCTAGCGGGGGGGCCGAGACCCAGTACTTC
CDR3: CASSLIASGGAETQYF

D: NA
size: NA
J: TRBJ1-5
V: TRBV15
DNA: TGTGCCACCAGCAGAGTCCCTTTCGTGAATCAGCCCCAGCATTTT
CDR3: CATSRVPFVNQPQHF

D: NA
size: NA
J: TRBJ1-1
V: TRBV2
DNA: TGTGCCAGCAGCGGGAGGTTGGGTAGTAACACTGAAGCTTTCTTT
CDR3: CASSGRLGSNTEAFF

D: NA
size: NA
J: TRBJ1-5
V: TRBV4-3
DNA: TGCGCCAGCAGCCAAGGACACTTATCCAATCAGCCCCAGCATTTT
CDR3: CASSQGHLSNQPQHF

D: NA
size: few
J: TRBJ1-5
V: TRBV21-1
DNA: TGTGCCAGCAGCAAAGACTGTCAGCCCCAGCATTTT
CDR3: CASSKDCQPQHF

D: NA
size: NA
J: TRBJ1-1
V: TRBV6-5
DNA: TGTGCCAGCAGTTGGACTGAGGGGGTGAACGCTGAAGCTTTCTTT
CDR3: CASSWTEGVNAEAFF

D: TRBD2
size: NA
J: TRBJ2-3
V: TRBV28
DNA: TGTGCCAGCAGTCTCGGGCCCCTTGGGACTAGCGGGGACACCCTGAGAGATACGCAGTATTTT
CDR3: CASSLGPLGTSGDTLRDTQYF

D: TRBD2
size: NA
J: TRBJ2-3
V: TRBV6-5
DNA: TGTGCCAGCAGCCCCCCAGCGGGAGGCACAGATACGCAGTATTTT
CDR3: CASSPPAGGTDTQYF

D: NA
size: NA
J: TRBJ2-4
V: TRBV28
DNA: TGTGCCAGCAGTGCCCAGGGACGGGCCAAAAACATTCAGTACTTC
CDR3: CASSAQGRAKNIQYF

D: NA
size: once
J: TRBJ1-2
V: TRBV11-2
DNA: TGTGCCAGCAGCCCGGGGTCCGGGGCGACGTATGGCTACACCTTC
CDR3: CASSPGSGATYGYTF

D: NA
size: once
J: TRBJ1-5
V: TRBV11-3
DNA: TGTGCCAGCAGCTTCCCATGGGGTCCTAGCAATCAGCCCCAGCATTTT
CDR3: CASSFPWGPSNQPQHF

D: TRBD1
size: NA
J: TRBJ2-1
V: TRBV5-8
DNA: TGTGCCAGCAGCCACGGGACAGCCTACAATGAGCAGTTCTTC
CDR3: CASSHGTAYNEQFF

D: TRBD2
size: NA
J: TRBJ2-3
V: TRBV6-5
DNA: TGTGCCAGCAGTTACGCGGGGGGCTTCAAGGATACGCAGTATTTT
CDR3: CASSYAGGFKDTQYF

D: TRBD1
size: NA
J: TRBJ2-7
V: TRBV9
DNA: TGTGCCAGCAGCCCTTGGACAGGGGGCTACGAGCAGTACTTC
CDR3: CASSPWTGGYEQYF

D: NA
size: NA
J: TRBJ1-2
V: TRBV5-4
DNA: TGTGCCAGCAGCTTGGGGATGCGCTACACCTTC
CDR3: CASSLGMRYTF

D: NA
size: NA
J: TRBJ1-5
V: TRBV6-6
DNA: TGTGCCAGCAGCCCGTCTCAGGGCGGGCAGCCCCAGCATTTT
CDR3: CASSPSQGGQPQHF

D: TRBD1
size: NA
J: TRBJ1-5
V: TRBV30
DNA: TGTGCCTGGAGTACGGGACAGGGCAACAATCAGCCCCAGCATTTT
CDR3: CAWSTGQGNNQPQHF

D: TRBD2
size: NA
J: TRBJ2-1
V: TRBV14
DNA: TGTGCCAGCAGCCAAGAGCACATCCTAGCGGGGGGGACCTACAATGAGCAGTTCTTC
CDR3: CASSQEHILAGGTYNEQFF

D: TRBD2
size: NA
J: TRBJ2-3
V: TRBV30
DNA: TGTGCCTGGAGGATAGCGGGGTCTAGCACAGATACGCAGTATTTT
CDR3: CAWRIAGSSTDTQYF

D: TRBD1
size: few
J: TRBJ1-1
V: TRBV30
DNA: TGTGCCTGGAGCCCCGGGACAGGGGCCACTGAAGCTTTCTTT
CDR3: CAWSPGTGATEAFF

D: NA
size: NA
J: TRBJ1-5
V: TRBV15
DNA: TGTGCCACCAGCAGAGGTAGGGTCTTTTTGGGGGATCAGCCCCAGCATTTT
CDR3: CATSRGRVFLGDQPQHF

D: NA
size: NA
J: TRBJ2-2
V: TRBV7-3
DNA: TGTGCCAGCAGCTTAACCACCGGGGAGCTGTTTTTT
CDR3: CASSLTTGELFF

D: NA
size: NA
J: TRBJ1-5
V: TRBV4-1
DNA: TGCGCCAGCAGCCAGGGACCGGGACTCAATCAGCCCCAGCATTTT
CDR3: CASSQGPGLNQPQHF

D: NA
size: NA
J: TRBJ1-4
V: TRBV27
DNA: TGTGCCAGCAGTTCCCTCCTATCCAGAGATGAAAAACTGTTTTTT
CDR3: CASSSLLSRDEKLFF

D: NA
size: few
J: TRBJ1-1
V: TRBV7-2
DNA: TGTGCCAGCAGCTCCCGGCGGGGCACTGAAGCTTTCTTT
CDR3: CASSSRRGTEAFF

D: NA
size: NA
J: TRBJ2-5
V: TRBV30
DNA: TGTGCCTGGAGTGTACTGGATCCGGGGACCCAGTACTTC
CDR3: CAWSVLDPGTQYF

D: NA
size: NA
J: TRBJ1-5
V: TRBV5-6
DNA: TGTGCCAGCAGCTTGGCCGACCCTGTCAATCAGCCCCAGCATTTT
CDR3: CASSLADPVNQPQHF

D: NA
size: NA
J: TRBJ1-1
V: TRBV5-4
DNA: TGTGCCAGCAGCTTGGCCGAGGGCACTGAAGCTTTCTTT
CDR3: CASSLAEGTEAFF

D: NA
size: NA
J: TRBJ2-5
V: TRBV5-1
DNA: TGCGCCAGCAGCTTTGGGGAGACCCAGTACTTC
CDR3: CASSFGETQYF

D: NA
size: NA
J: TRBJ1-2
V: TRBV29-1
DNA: TGCAGCGTTGACGGGAGCAGCAACTATGGCTACACCTTC
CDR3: CSVDGSSNYGYTF

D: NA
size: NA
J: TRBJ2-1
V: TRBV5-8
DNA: TGTGCCAGCAGCTTGGGCCGGAATGAGCAGTTCTTC
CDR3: CASSLGRNEQFF

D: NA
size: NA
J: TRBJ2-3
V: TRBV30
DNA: TGTGCCTGGAGTGAGGGGCAGGGTAGAGATACGCAGTATTTT
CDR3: CAWSEGQGRDTQYF

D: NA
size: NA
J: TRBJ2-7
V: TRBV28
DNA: TGTGCCAGCAGTCCCAGTCTGAGTTATATTATCTCCTACGAGCAGTACTTC
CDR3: CASSPSLSYIISYEQYF

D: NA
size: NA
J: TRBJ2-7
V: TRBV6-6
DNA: TGTGCCAATCCACGAGTTCCCTCCTACGAGCAGTACTTC
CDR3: CANPRVPSYEQYF

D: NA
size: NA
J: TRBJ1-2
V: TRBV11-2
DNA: TGTGCCAGCAGCTTAGATTATGACTATGGCTACACCTTC
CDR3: CASSLDYDYGYTF

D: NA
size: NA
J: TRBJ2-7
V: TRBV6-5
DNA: TGTGCCAGCAGTTTTCCCCCACCCTACGAGCAGTACTTC
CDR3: CASSFPPPYEQYF

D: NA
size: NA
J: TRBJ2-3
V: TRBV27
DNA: TGTGCCAGCAGTTTTGGGTTGGGAAGCGCAGATACGCAGTATTTT
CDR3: CASSFGLGSADTQYF

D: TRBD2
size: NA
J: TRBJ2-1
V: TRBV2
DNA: TGTGCCAGCCTTGGAGCGGGGGGCCGGAAAGACAATGAGCAGTTCTTC
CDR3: CASLGAGGRKDNEQFF

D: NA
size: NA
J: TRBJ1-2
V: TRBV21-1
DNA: TGTGCCAGCAGCCAAGGGGGGGACAGTCGTGCCGATGGCTACACCTTC
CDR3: CASSQGGDSRADGYTF

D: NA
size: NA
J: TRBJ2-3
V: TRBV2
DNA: TGTGCCAGCAGTGAAATTGTTGCTCGGGGGGCCACCACAGATACGCAGTATTTT
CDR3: CASSEIVARGATTDTQYF

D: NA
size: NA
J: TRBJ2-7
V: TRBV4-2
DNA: TGTGCCAGCAGCCAAGAGGGCGGGGGCAACTACGAGCAGTACTTC
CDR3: CASSQEGGGNYEQYF

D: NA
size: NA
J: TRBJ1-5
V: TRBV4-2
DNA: TGTGCCAGCAGCCAAGAGAAAGGGATCAGGAATCAGCCCCAGCATTTT
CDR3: CASSQEKGIRNQPQHF

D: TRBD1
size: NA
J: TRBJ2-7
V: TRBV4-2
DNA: TGTGCCAGCAGCCAGTGGACAGGGCCGTACGAGCAGTACTTC
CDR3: CASSQWTGPYEQYF

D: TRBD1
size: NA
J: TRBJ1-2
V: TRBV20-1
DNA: TGCAGTGCTACAGGGGGCGGCTACACCTTC
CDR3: CSATGGGYTF

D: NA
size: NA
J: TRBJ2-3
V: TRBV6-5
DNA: TGTGCCAGCAGTTACTCGGGGGTTACGGCAGATACGCAGTATTTT
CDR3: CASSYSGVTADTQYF

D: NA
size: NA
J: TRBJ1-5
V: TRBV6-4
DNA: TGTGCCAGCAGTGATTATAGCAATCAGCCCCAGCATTTT
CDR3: CASSDYSNQPQHF

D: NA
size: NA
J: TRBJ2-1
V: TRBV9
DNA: TGTGCCAGCAGCCCCCACCGGGGACTCCAACTCAATGAGCAGTTCTTC
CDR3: CASSPHRGLQLNEQFF

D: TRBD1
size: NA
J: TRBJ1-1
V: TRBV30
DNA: TGTGCCTGGAGTCCTATGACAGGGCTGAACACTGAAGCTTTCTTT
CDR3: CAWSPMTGLNTEAFF

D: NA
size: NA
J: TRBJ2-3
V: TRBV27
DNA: TGTGCCAGCAGTTTGCGCGAACACATAGATACGCAGTATTTT
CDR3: CASSLREHIDTQYF

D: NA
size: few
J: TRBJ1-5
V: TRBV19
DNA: TGTGCCAGTACCCTGGACACAGGAAATCAGCCCCAGCATTTT
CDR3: CASTLDTGNQPQHF

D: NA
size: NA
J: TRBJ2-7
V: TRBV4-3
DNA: TGCGCCAGCAGCCAAGAAGAACAGGGAATGTACGAGCAGTACTTC
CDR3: CASSQEEQGMYEQYF

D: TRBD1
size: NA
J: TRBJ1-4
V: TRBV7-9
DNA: TGTGCCAGCAGCTCGGACCGGGACAGGGATGAAAAACTGTTTTTT
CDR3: CASSSDRDRDEKLFF

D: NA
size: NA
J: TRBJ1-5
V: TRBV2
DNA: TGTGCCAGCAGGGACAGTTATCAGCCCCAGCATTTT
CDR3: CASRDSYQPQHF

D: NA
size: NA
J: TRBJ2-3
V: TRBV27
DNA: TGTGCCAGCCGACAGTCACCTTTACACGCCACAGATACGCAGTATTTT
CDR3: CASRQSPLHATDTQYF

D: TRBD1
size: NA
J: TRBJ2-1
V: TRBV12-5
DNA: TGTGCTAGTGGTTACAGGGGGAATGAGCAGTTCTTC
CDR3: CASGYRGNEQFF

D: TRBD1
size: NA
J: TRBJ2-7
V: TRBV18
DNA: TGTGCCAGCTCACAGAACCCGGGACAGAGCTCCTACGAGCAGTACTTC
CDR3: CASSQNPGQSSYEQYF